This TCR beta chain was recorded in a study of CD8 T cells in ankylosing spondylitis. Trimming took 1 base from V and 0 from J, leaving 11 bases between them. This CDR3 comprises 16 residues. In germline, CDR1 is SGHVS, CDR2 FQNEAQ. This clonotype has just a few counts. Its antigen is not known. Notes on the study in general: Before this, some motif variants had been reported in reactive arthritis synovial fluid and blood. A motif of 7 to 9 highly homologous TCR beta variants was seen as apparently characteristic of ankylosing spondylitis blood.

TCRdb re-analysed the 5' RACE reads in MiXCR, keeping a single row per CDR3 protein. The data contain about 240,000 distinct CDR3 sequences, around 11% of them singletons. The sequence derives from a male donor with ankylosing spondylitis or in good health (not recorded which). Material: blood, either unsorted or a sorted T cell fraction (not recorded which). The chain has TRBV7-8 and TRBJ2-3; no reliable D call. CDR3 coding DNA: TGTGCCAGCAGCTTAGTGACCAGAGATAGCACAGATACGCAGTATTTT. This gives the protein CASSLVTRDSTDTQYF.